A single TCR beta chain is shown here with its context. Its antigen remains unidentified. The data derive from a study of T cell responses to AZD1222 COVID-19 vaccine. Study results and limitations: Along spike, vaccine-associated CD4 TCRs were found throughout, with dominance at 160-218 and 743-854.

Measured with immunoSEQ multiplex PCR; TCRdb has only the in-frame clones, and not every one. The sample shows roughly 28,000 clones, 75% to 90% of them seen only once. V lost 5 bases, J lost 14 bases, and 11 bases stayed unmatched. The CDR3 is made up of 13 amino acids. Looked up from germline, CDR1 is SGHNT and CDR2 is YYREEE (reference sequence). The sequence was obtained from an adult in good health. V gene TRBV5-4 combines with J gene TRBJ2-1; 9 nucleotides match TRBD2. The sequencing here drew on peripheral blood, taken on day 0 of AZD1222 vaccination. The CDR3 loop reads CASRLAGAGEEFF. CDR3 DNA: TGTGCCAGCAGGTTAGCGGGAGCTGGGGAGGAGTTCTTC.